One and the same sample provided the 7 T cell receptor beta chains below, sequenced in a study of blood T cell repertoires in COVID-19. Assay: immunoSEQ multiplex PCR; the TCRdb copy retains only in-frame clones and omits some. The sample shows about 120,000 clones, around 87% of them seen only once. The source material was peripheral blood. The receptors originated from a woman between 45 and 60 years old with acute or convalescent COVID-19.

The genes are TRBV18 and TRBJ2-1, with a weak D call TRBD1 (6 bases). Germline CDR1 is KGHSH and CDR2 is LQKENI. This CDR3 has 14 amino acids. V lost 4 bases and J lost 8, with 15 bases in between. The CDR3 region has the DNA TGTGCCAGCTCACACATTACAGGGACCGATGAGCAGTTCTTC. Its translation is CASSHITGTDEQFF.

The chain has TRBV7-9 and TRBJ1-1; D unclear. Germline values: CDR1 SEHNR, CDR2 FQNEAQ (reference sequence). The CDR3 totals 17 residues. The V and J ends lost 5 bases and 0 bases respectively, with 19 bases between them. The CDR3 coding sequence is TGTGCCAGCAGCCGAGGGTGGGCAAACGATATGAACACTGAAGCTTTCTTT. Protein: CASSRGWANDMNTEAFF.

The V and J genes are TRBV9 and TRBJ2-3; 7 nucleotides agree with TRBD2. The CDR3 spans 17 residues. Germline CDR1 is SGDLS and CDR2 is YYNGEE. J gave up 6 bases and V 0 bases, and 13 bases lay outside the gene matches. Written as DNA, the CDR3 is TGTGCCAGCAGCGTAGCTGGAACGGGAGGCGTTCTGGATACGCAGTATTTT. It encodes CASSVAGTGGVLDTQYF.

V is TRBV19 and J is TRBJ1-5, with D perhaps matching TRBD1 (6 bases). The CDR3 sequence is 18 residues long. Trimming took 1 base from V and 0 from J, leaving 16 bases between them. CDR1 is LNHDA, CDR2 SQIVND, per germline (reference sequence). The CDR3: CASSIAFTGRYSNQPQHF. The CDR3 nucleotides are TGTGCCAGTAGTATAGCCTTTACAGGGAGATATAGCAATCAGCCCCAGCATTTT. The full variable domain, rest sourced from reference TRBV19 and TRBJ1-5, is DGGITQSPKYLFRKEGQNVTLSCEQNLNHDAMYWYRQDPGQGLRLIYYSQIVNDFQKGDIAEGYSVSREKKESFPLTVTSAQKNPTAFYLCASSIAFTGRYSNQPQHFGDGTRLSIL.

V and J are TRBV28 and TRBJ1-2, with 7 bases identical to TRBD1. The CDR3 contains 15 residues. V gave up 2 bases and J gave up 8 bases; unmatched junction bases: 11. Germline V CDR1 and CDR2: MDHEN, SYDVKM. The CDR3 protein is CASSLGTASPRGYTF. The CDR3, as DNA: TGTGCCAGCAGTTTAGGGACAGCCTCACCTCGGGGCTACACCTTC.

This clone is a singleton in its sample. The chain recombines TRBV6-5 with TRBJ2-7; D might be TRBD2 (5 bases). Germline CDR1 is MNHEY and CDR2 is SVGAGI. This CDR3 has 13 residues. Trimming removed 5 bases at V and 5 bases at J, with 13 bases between. The CDR3, as DNA: TGTGCCAGCAGTACCTCCCTCGGGGACGAGCAGTACTTC. Its translation: CASSTSLGDEQYF.

This chain joins TRBV9 and TRBJ1-1; D ambiguous. The V gene's germline CDR1 is SGDLS and CDR2 YYNGEE. This CDR3 has 14 amino acids. Trimming left V 3 bases short and J 0 bases short, with 9 bases between. CDR3 sequence: CASSETTMNTEAFF. Here the CDR3 DNA reads TGTGCCAGCAGCGAGACCACTATGAACACTGAAGCTTTCTTT.